This TCR beta chain was recovered during a study of vaccination and CD4 T cells after COVID-19. As for time point: late sampling 161 to 241 days after vaccination in three convalescent patients. Noted treatment: approximately nine-day PBMC culture with coronavirus spike peptide pools or control peptides (ViraFEST assay). The CDR3 is made up of 18 amino acids. The V and J ends lost 5 bases and 4 bases respectively, with 25 bases between them. The germline V gene has CDR1 SEHNR and CDR2 FQNEAQ (reference sequence). This clonotype was observed a handful of times. Antigen specificity is unknown. Scientists ran DNA taken from cultured CD4+ T cells through the Oncomine TCR Beta short-read assay for sequencing. TCRdb used MiXCR to reprocess the PCR reads, holding one entry per CDR3 protein. The profile covers 23,000 or so distinct CDR3 sequences, with around 30% appearing a single time and approximately 2.8% taken by the ten largest.

This sequence joins TRBV7-9 and TRBJ2-3; tentatively, D is TRBD2 (9 bases). This clonotype originated in a human donor who had recovered from COVID-19. The sequenced sample was CD4+ T cells from blood, cultured in vitro, obtained about 7 months after SARS-CoV-2 vaccination. The CDR3 nucleotides read TGTGCCAGCAGCGGACAGGGCGGTAGCGGGAGTTACCCAGATACGCAGTATTTT. The encoded protein is CASSGQGGSGSYPDTQYF.